The 24 T cell receptor beta chains reported below all come from one sample, sequenced in a study of T-cell reconstitution after alpha-beta-depleted transplantation in children. A library of TCRbeta sequences, prepared with unique molecular identifiers, was generated. TCRdb processed the PCR reads anew with MiXCR; each CDR3 protein has one entry. The sample lists around 800,000 distinct CDR3 sequences, about 16% occurring once. The input for sequencing was PBMCs, mostly from graft donor cells, taken 360 days after TCRalphabeta/CD19-depleted stem cell transplant. The receptors originated from a male patient aged 10-17 years who had a stem cell transplant for acute lymphoblastic leukemia, so the T cells may come from the graft donor.

The V and J genes are TRBV5-5 and TRBJ2-1, with D perhaps TRBD2 (6 bases). This CDR3 region has 15 residues. The V gene's germline CDR1 is SGHKS and CDR2 YYEKEE (reference sequence). Trimming removed 6 bases at V and 2 bases at J, with 15 bases between. CDR3: CASTPDYVAYNEQFF. The CDR3 bases are TGTGCCAGCACGCCGGACTACGTCGCCTACAATGAGCAGTTCTTC.

This clonotype showed up many times. The V and J genes are TRBV29-1 and TRBJ2-1; unclear D gene. V was cut by 5 bases and J by 1 base, with 9 bases left in between. There are 13 residues in the CDR3. Germline loops: CDR1 SQVTM, CDR2 ANQGSEA. The CDR3 DNA is TGCAGCGTTCAGAGTTTTTCCTACAATGAGCAGTTCTTC. Protein product: CSVQSFSYNEQFF.

This clonotype appeared many times. The genes are TRBV18 and TRBJ2-3; 9 bases line up with TRBD1. This CDR3 has 15 amino acids. Germline CDR1 reads KGHSH; CDR2 reads LQKENI. Germline trimming cut 0 bases from V and 8 bases from J; bases unmatched to any gene: 6. The CDR3 DNA sequence: TGTGCCAGCTCACCACCGGGGACAGGGACTATTACGCAGTATTTT. Amino acids: CASSPPGTGTITQYF.

This chain joins TRBV12-3 or TRBV12-4 and TRBJ2-1, with TRBD2 matching over 11 bases. Germline trimming cut 3 bases from V and 6 bases from J; bases unmatched to any gene: 28. CDR3 size: 23 residues. CDR3 in DNA: TGTGCCAGCAGTTTTAGGGGGACTAGCGGAACCAAGGACGTACCGGGGCGTACCAATGAGCAGTTCTTC. This codes for CASSFRGTSGTKDVPGRTNEQFF.

CDR3 DNA: TGCGCCAGCACTCTACAGACTTCCTACGAGCAGTACTTC. The encoded protein is CASTLQTSYEQYF. This chain links TRBV10-2 with TRBJ2-7; unclear D gene. CDR1 and CDR2 (germline): WSHSY, SAAADI. Trimming removed 7 bases at V and 1 base at J, with 11 bases between. This CDR3 contains 13 residues.

This clonotype showed up just a few times. The chain recombines TRBV12-3 or TRBV12-4 with TRBJ2-7; the D is unclear. The CDR3 consists of 13 residues. Between the trimmed V and J ends, which lost 6 bases and 3 bases, there was a span of 12 bases. The CDR3 region has the DNA TGTGCCAGCAGCCAACAGCAACGCTACGAGCAGTACTTC. It yields the protein CASSQQQRYEQYF.

This sequence joins TRBV29-1 and TRBJ2-1; 10 bases are shared with TRBD1. J gave up 6 bases and V 2 bases, and 10 bases lay outside the gene matches. The CDR3 consists of 16 residues. The germline V gene has CDR1 SQVTM and CDR2 ANQGSEA. As DNA, the CDR3 is TGCAGCGTTGAATCTTCCGGGACAGGGGCTCTCAATGAGCAGTTCTTC. It codes for CSVESSGTGALNEQFF.

Details on this clonotype: This may come from a read error, since a much larger clone is one base off. V is TRBV7-2 and J is TRBJ1-5; no clear D gene. The J call may be faulty, since TRBJ2-3 better matches the DNA end. Germline lookup yields CDR1 SGHTA and CDR2 FQGNSA. This CDR3 contains 14 residues. CDR3 sequence reads: CASSLTPSNQPQYF. In nucleotides, the CDR3 is TGTGCCAGCAGCCTCACACCGAGCAATCAGCCCCAGTATTTT.

The V call is TRBV7-3, the J call TRBJ2-5; the match to TRBD2 covers 7 bases. Germline V gene lookup returns CDR1 SGHTA and CDR2 FQGTGA. The CDR3 loop spans 15 amino acids. J was trimmed by 2 bases and V by 5 bases; bases with no gene match: 8. CDR3 nucleotides: TGTGCCAGCAGCATCCGGGGACTATCTCAAGAGACCCAGTACTTC. Its translation: CASSIRGLSQETQYF.

This clonotype has a count of ten or more. This chain connects TRBV5-1 to TRBJ2-5; TRBD1 or TRBD2 may be the D gene (5 bases each). Germline V lookup: CDR1 SGHRS, CDR2 YFSETQ. The CDR3 runs to 14 residues. Trimming removed 2 bases at V and 5 bases at J, with 13 bases between. In DNA form, the CDR3 reads TGCGCCAGCAGCTTTGGGACGGTCTGGGAGACCCAGTACTTC. It yields the protein CASSFGTVWETQYF.

The sample holds many counts of this clonotype. The CDR3 is CSQIGQGAYSYNEQFF. The CDR3 DNA follows: TGCAGTCAAATTGGACAGGGGGCTTACTCCTACAATGAGCAGTTCTTC. The chain is built from TRBV20-1 and TRBJ2-1, with 11 bases matching TRBD1. Germline trimming cut 8 bases from V and 0 bases from J; bases unmatched to any gene: 9. The germline V gene has CDR1 DFQATT and CDR2 SNEGSKA (reference sequence). The CDR3 runs 16 residues.

The table lists this clonotype with a few counts. The rearrangement links TRBV12-3 or TRBV12-4 to TRBJ2-5, with a weak D call TRBD1 (6 bases). Trimming stripped 6 bases from V and 5 bases from J, with 16 bases between. This CDR3 contains 14 residues. CDR3 sequence (DNA): TGTGCCAGCAGGGCAGGGGTGAGAGGGGAGACCCAGTACTTC. It specifies CASRAGVRGETQYF.

The V call is TRBV12-3 or TRBV12-4, the J call TRBJ2-1; the match to TRBD2 covers 8 bases. Losses at the gene ends were 7 bases for V and 3 bases for J; bases not matched to a gene: 11. The CDR3 is made up of 16 amino acids. The CDR3 DNA follows: TGTGCCAGCATCCAAAGCGGGAGCGCTTTCTACAATGAGCAGTTCTTC. It specifies CASIQSGSAFYNEQFF.

This clonotype showed up just a few times. The V gene is TRBV3-1, the J gene TRBJ2-5; weak D call: TRBD2 (6 bases). The CDR3 length is 16 residues. The germline CDR1 and CDR2 sequences are LGHDT and YNNKEL (reference sequence). V was shortened by 1 base and J by 5 bases, with 17 bases between the two germline ends. CDR3 nucleotides: TGTGCCAGCAGCCAAGGGCACCCCCTAGGAGGGGAGACCCAGTACTTC. Translating it yields CASSQGHPLGGETQYF.

The J gene is TRBJ2-4, the V gene TRBV5-1, with TRBD1 matching over 7 bases. After removal of 4 bases from V and 6 bases from J, the junction contained 7 bases not matched to a gene. CDR3 length: 14 residues. CDR1 and CDR2 (germline): SGHRS, YFSETQ. In nucleotides, the CDR3 is TGCGCCAGCAGCCTACAGGGGAAGGGAAACATTCAGTACTTC. Its protein is CASSLQGKGNIQYF.

The J gene is TRBJ1-3, the V gene TRBV12-3 or TRBV12-4; D remains unclear. The CDR3 runs 14 residues. Trimming cost V 6 bases and J 3 bases, with 12 bases left between them. The CDR3 DNA reads TGTGCCAGCAGACGGACCTCCCTTGGAAACACCATATATTTT. Translating it yields CASRRTSLGNTIYF.

The chain employs TRBV5-1 and TRBJ1-2; the D is unclear. Germline-derived CDR1 and CDR2 are SGHRS and YFSETQ. V was trimmed by 4 bases and J by 0 bases, leaving 10 bases between them. This CDR3 has 14 amino acids. CDR3 residues: CASSPAYTNYGYTF. CDR3 nucleotides: TGCGCCAGCAGCCCCGCTTACACTAACTATGGCTACACCTTC.

This clonotype was seen at least ten times. This chain links TRBV29-1 with TRBJ1-1; 9 bases are a match to TRBD1. The CDR3 is 13 amino acids. The ends lost 7 bases at V and 3 bases at J; junction bases unmatched: 6. Germline V gene sequence: CDR1 SQVTM, CDR2 ANQGSEA. The CDR3, as DNA: TGCAGCGCTGCGGGACAGGGAGACACTGAAGCTTTCTTT. As protein: CSAAGQGDTEAFF.

The gene calls are TRBV15 and TRBJ1-5, with TRBD1 identical over 7 bases. Germline V gives CDR1 LNHNV, CDR2 YYDKDF (reference sequence). V was pared by 1 base and J by 4 bases, with 4 bases of the junction left unmatched. The CDR3 totals 15 residues. DNA for the CDR3: TGTGCCACCAGCAGAGCCGGGACAGCTAATCAGCCCCAGCATTTT. It yields the protein CATSRAGTANQPQHF. Combining the CDR3 with reference TRBV15 and TRBJ1-5 gives the whole variable domain DAMVIQNPRYQVTQFGKPVTLSCSQTLNHNVMYWYQQKSSQAPKLLFHYYDKDFNNEADTPDNFQSRRPNTSFCFLDIRSPGLGDTAMYLCATSRAGTANQPQHFGDGTRLSIL.

This clonotype appeared once. The chain has TRBV20-1 and TRBJ2-2, with a weak D call TRBD2 (6 bases). The V and J ends lost 5 bases and 7 bases respectively, with 8 bases between them. Germline CDR1 DFQATT, CDR2 SNEGSKA (reference sequence). The length of the CDR3 is 11 residues. CDR3: CSARDFGELFF. In nucleotides, the CDR3 is TGCAGTGCTCGGGACTTCGGGGAGCTGTTTTTT.

The rearrangement joins TRBV5-4 to TRBJ1-5; TRBD1 matches 12 bases. Trimming cost V 3 bases and J 0 bases; bases outside gene matches: 10. The CDR3 is 19 residues long. From germline, CDR1 is SGHNT and CDR2 YYREEE (reference sequence). CDR3 amino acids: CASSYGTGGPLYSNQPQHF. CDR3 DNA: TGTGCCAGCAGCTATGGGACAGGGGGCCCCCTATATAGCAATCAGCCCCAGCATTTT.

The CDR3 here is CASGLWAEAFF. DNA of the CDR3: TGTGCCAGCGGGCTCTGGGCTGAAGCTTTCTTT. The chain couples TRBV19 to TRBJ1-1; D unclear. The CDR3 is 11 amino acids. V was pared by 9 bases and J by 6 bases, with 11 bases between. Germline V gene sequence: CDR1 LNHDA, CDR2 SQIVND (reference sequence).

This clonotype has a handful of counts. The chain employs TRBV10-3 and TRBJ1-1, with TRBD1 as a possible D gene (5 bases). Trimming removed 2 bases at V and 7 bases at J, with 8 bases between. Germline assignment: CDR1 ENHRY and CDR2 SYGVKD. The CDR3 extends over 12 amino acids. The chain's CDR3 is CAISEPGLEAFF. For the CDR3, the DNA is TGTGCCATCAGTGAGCCGGGACTTGAAGCTTTCTTT.

The table lists this clonotype with many counts. The chain carries TRBV13 and TRBJ2-1, with 11 bases matching TRBD2. The CDR3 totals 14 residues. Germline values: CDR1 PRHDT, CDR2 FYEKMQ (reference sequence). V gave up 7 bases and J gave up 4 bases; unmatched junction bases: 3. CDR3 region: CASTGLAGYNEQFF. The CDR3 DNA is TGTGCCAGCACTGGACTAGCGGGTTACAATGAGCAGTTCTTC.